This entry lists 21 T cell receptor beta chains sequenced from one sample in a study of T cells in Graves' hyperthyroidism and ophthalmopathy. Amplified regions were TCR beta CDR3 sequences from RNA transcripts. HTBI primers were employed in a first-round RT-PCR of the TCR CDR3. A single record per CDR3 protein comes from TCRdb applying MiXCR to the multiplex PCR reads. The repertoire holds about 760,000 distinct CDR3 sequences, with 35% as singletons. Sequencing was carried out using blood. The receptors stem from a woman aged 35 to 49 with Graves' hyperthyroidism.

V gene TRBV7-8 combines with J gene TRBJ1-1, with a tentative D call TRBD1 (6 bases). The CDR3 runs 16 residues. Deletions cut 3 bases from V and 0 bases from J, with 14 bases between. CDR1 and CDR2 (germline): SGHVS, FQNEAQ. In DNA form, the CDR3 reads TGTGCCAGCAGCTTGGAAAACAGGGACCTGAACACTGAAGCTTTCTTT. Its translation is CASSLENRDLNTEAFF.

This clonotype was detected only a few times. The rearrangement joins TRBV20-1 to TRBJ2-7; 7 bases are shared with TRBD2. The CDR3 contains 17 residues. J was trimmed by 0 bases and V by 2 bases; bases with no gene match: 13. The germline CDR1 and CDR2 sequences are DFQATT and SNEGSKA (reference sequence). The CDR3 sequence: CSARMSLAVLLSYEQYF. The DNA of the CDR3 is TGCAGTGCTAGAATGTCCCTAGCGGTTTTACTCTCCTACGAGCAGTACTTC.

This clonotype came up many times. The V call is TRBV10-3, the J call TRBJ2-7, with 8 bases aligning to TRBD1. Germline-derived CDR1 and CDR2 are ENHRY and SYGVKD. Losses at the gene ends were 9 bases for V and 7 bases for J; bases not matched to a gene: 8. This CDR3 region has 12 residues. The CDR3, as DNA: TGTGCCATGGGGACAGGCACAGGGGAGCAGTACTTC. This codes for CAMGTGTGEQYF.

This chain links TRBV2 with TRBJ1-2; D unresolved. Trimming pared 4 bases from V and 11 bases from J, leaving 14 bases between. The CDR3 contains 12 residues. The germline CDR1 and CDR2 sequences are SNHLY and FYNNEI. Here the CDR3 reads CASSVGQTLYTF. The CDR3 DNA is TGTGCCAGCAGTGTGGGTCAGACCTTATACACCTTC.

On this clonotype itself: The junction shows a germline mismatch at one end, possibly a read error. The DNA for the CDR3 is TGCAGCGTTGAAGGACCGAACGCTGAAGCTTTCTTT. Its protein product is CSVEGPNAEAFF. This chain links TRBV29-1 with TRBJ1-1; D is uncertain. This CDR3 has 12 amino acids. CDR1 SQVTM and CDR2 ANQGSEA come from the germline V gene.

This clonotype has ten or more counts. V gene TRBV29-1 combines with J gene TRBJ2-2; TRBD1 is a possible D gene (6 bases). Germline V gives CDR1 SQVTM, CDR2 ANQGSEA. This CDR3 spans 13 amino acids. Trimming removed 4 bases at V and 6 bases at J, with 12 bases between. CDR3 sequence: CSVGLGAAGELFF. CDR3 coding DNA: TGCAGCGTTGGTCTGGGGGCGGCCGGGGAGCTGTTTTTT.

There are many counts of this clonotype. This chain connects TRBV9 to TRBJ1-3; D possibly corresponds to TRBD1 (6 bases). V was trimmed by 4 bases and J by 4 bases, leaving 12 bases between them. CDR3 size: 14 residues. CDR1 is SGDLS, CDR2 YYNGEE, per germline. This chain's CDR3 is CASSSQGWGNTIYF. For the CDR3, the DNA is TGTGCCAGCAGCTCTCAGGGGTGGGGAAACACCATATATTTT.

Written as DNA, the CDR3 is TGTGCCAGCAGCCGACTAAACCCGGGACAGGGACTTGGGGCCAACGTCCTGACTTTC. It yields the protein CASSRLNPGQGLGANVLTF. The rearrangement uses TRBV6-1 and TRBJ2-6; TRBD1 matches at 9 bases. The junction had 15 bases not matched to a gene; V was cut back by 6 bases and J by 3 bases. The CDR3 runs 19 residues. Looked up from germline, CDR1 is MNHNS and CDR2 is SASEGT.

Comments on this clonotype: This may be a read error: a much more frequent sequence differs by one nucleotide. V is TRBV6-5 and J is TRBJ1-2, with TRBD1 matching over 8 bases. This CDR3 contains 15 residues. The germline V gene has CDR1 MNHEY and CDR2 SVGAGI. The CDR3 nucleotides read TGCGCCAGCAGTTACCGTTTCAGGGGGCTGGGTGGCTACACCTTC. This codes for CASSYRFRGLGGYTF.

A few counts support this clonotype. The chain uses TRBV6-5 and TRBJ1-6; D is unclear. V lost 4 bases to trimming and J lost 6 bases, with 13 bases between them. The CDR3 contains 15 residues. The germline CDR1 and CDR2 sequences are MNHEY and SVGAGI. The CDR3 protein is CASSFRPQVNSPLHF. The CDR3 DNA is TGTGCCAGCAGTTTCCGCCCACAAGTTAATTCACCCCTCCACTTT.

This clonotype was recorded at least ten times. The chain carries TRBV7-2 and TRBJ2-7; weak D call: TRBD2 (5 bases). V gave up 1 base and J gave up 1 base, with 14 bases separating them. Germline lookup yields CDR1 SGHTA and CDR2 FQGNSA. The CDR3 is 16 residues long. The CDR3 sequence: CASSLGGWEPSYEQYF. The CDR3 bases are TGTGCCAGCAGCTTAGGAGGGTGGGAGCCGTCCTACGAGCAGTACTTC.

The genes are TRBV7-6 and TRBJ2-5; TRBD2 aligns across 12 bases. Germline CDR1 is SGHVS and CDR2 is FNYEAQ. The ends lost 5 bases at V and 2 bases at J; junction bases unmatched: 18. This CDR3 is 20 amino acids long. This chain's CDR3 is CASSHRRLAGATIRQETQYF. As DNA, the CDR3 is TGTGCCAGCAGCCACCGACGACTAGCGGGGGCCACAATAAGACAAGAGACCCAGTACTTC.

This clonotype occurred a few times. The gene calls are TRBV6-5 and TRBJ1-2, with 9 nucleotides matching TRBD1. The CDR3 is made up of 14 amino acids. Germline V gives CDR1 MNHEY, CDR2 SVGAGI. V lost 5 bases to trimming and J lost 7 bases; unmatched junction nucleotides: 8. This CDR3 reads CASSGDREVSGYTF. CDR3 coding DNA: TGTGCCAGCAGTGGGGACAGGGAGGTCTCTGGCTACACCTTC.

J is TRBJ1-3 and V is TRBV7-9; tentative D call: TRBD1 (5 bases). The germline V gene encodes CDR1 SEHNR and CDR2 FQNEAQ (reference sequence). The CDR3 runs 15 residues. V was clipped by 6 bases and J by 8 bases, with 20 bases between them. Here the CDR3 reads CASSSRVDYGYTIYF. CDR3 nucleotide sequence: TGTGCCAGCAGTTCCAGGGTGGACTATGGCTACACCATATATTTT. Complete variable domain (other parts from reference TRBV7-9 and TRBJ1-3): DTGVSQNPRHKITKRGQNVTFRCDPISEHNRLYWYRQTLGQGPEFLTYFQNEAQLEKSRLLSDRFSAERPKGSFSTLEIQRTEQGDSAMYLCASSSRVDYGYTIYFGEGSWLTVV.

The V gene is TRBV7-2, the J gene TRBJ1-5; no clear D gene. The CDR3 has 15 residues. V shed 1 base and J shed 0 bases, with 7 bases lying between them. CDR1 and CDR2 from the germline V gene are SGHTA and FQGNSA. This CDR3 reads CASSLEADSNQPQHF. Here the CDR3 DNA reads TGTGCCAGCAGCTTAGAAGCAGATAGCAATCAGCCCCAGCATTTT.

This clonotype was seen at least ten times. The junction and the germline gene differ at one end; a read error may be behind it. The CDR3 region is CASSLGAVEETQYF. CDR3 nucleotides: TGTGCTAGCAGCCTAGGGGCTGTCGAGGAGACCCAGTACTTC. V is TRBV7-7 and J is TRBJ2-5, with D possibly being TRBD1 (5 bases). The germline V gene encodes CDR1 SSHAT and CDR2 FNYEAQ (reference sequence). CDR3 length equals 14 residues.

This clonotype turned up a few times. The chain has TRBV20-1 and TRBJ1-6, with D possibly matching TRBD1 (6 bases). Trimming cost V 2 bases and J 0 bases, with 11 bases left between them. The CDR3 extends over 16 amino acids. In germline, CDR1 is DFQATT, CDR2 SNEGSKA (reference sequence). The CDR3 sequence is CSARRQDLSYNSPLHF. CDR3 nucleotides: TGCAGTGCTAGAAGACAGGACCTCTCCTATAATTCACCCCTCCACTTT.

In its sample, this clonotype was seen a few times. The CDR3 sequence: CASRATSRGANTEAFF. DNA of the CDR3: TGTGCCAGCAGAGCGACCTCCAGGGGGGCGAACACTGAAGCTTTCTTT. The rearrangement joins TRBV19 to TRBJ1-1; 7 positions match TRBD1. V shed 9 bases, J shed 1 base, and the junction held 14 bases outside the gene matches. The germline CDR1 and CDR2 sequences are LNHDA and SQIVND (reference sequence). The CDR3 sequence is 16 residues long.

This clonotype was seen a few times. The chain carries TRBV19 and TRBJ1-5; 7 bases match TRBD1. Germline-derived CDR1 and CDR2 are LNHDA and SQIVND (reference sequence). This CDR3 comprises 15 residues. With V trimmed by 4 bases and J by 4 bases, 7 bases remained unmatched. CDR3 sequence: CASSTRQGLNQPQHF. CDR3 nucleotide sequence: TGTGCCAGTAGTACCCGACAGGGTCTGAATCAGCCCCAGCATTTT.

This clonotype was counted many times. The rearrangement uses TRBV25-1 and TRBJ2-2; 10 bases align to TRBD2. CDR1 is MGHDK, CDR2 SYGVNS, per germline. The junction had 9 bases not matched to a gene; V was cut back by 4 bases and J by 4 bases. The CDR3 runs 17 residues. The CDR3 reads CASSVLQAGGLTGELFF. The CDR3 DNA is TGTGCCAGCAGTGTCCTTCAAGCGGGAGGGCTCACCGGGGAGCTGTTTTTT.

The rearrangement links TRBV4-3 to TRBJ2-7; unclear D gene. The CDR3 runs 13 residues. With 4 bases removed from V and 3 bases from J, the gap between germline ends came to 10 bases. In germline, CDR1 is LGHNA, CDR2 YSLEER. The CDR3 DNA reads TGCGCCAGCAGCCGCGGCGTCGGCTACGAGCAGTACTTC. Its protein product is CASSRGVGYEQYF.